The clone carrying this TCR beta chain has more than one count but fewer than ten. Its antigen is unknown. These data come from a study of T-cell reconstitution after alpha-beta-depleted transplantation in children. Study conclusions and caveats: By about two months after transplant, alpha-beta T cells reportedly arose from several hundred graft clones that had expanded. Most T-cell counts and diversity one year after the transplant came from T cells that were newly produced.

The CDR3 spans 13 residues. Germline assignment: CDR1 DFQATT and CDR2 SNEGSKA (reference sequence). Trimming took off 0 bases at V and 6 bases at J, with 9 bases between the two ends. Preparation of the TCRbeta library was carried out with unique molecular identifiers. Each CDR3 protein gets one entry after TCRdb re-called the PCR reads with MiXCR. The sample lists fewer than 700,000 distinct CDR3 sequences; 13% were seen once. Sample: PBMCs, mostly from graft donor cells, taken 360 days after TCRalphabeta/CD19-depleted stem cell transplant. The receptor was isolated from a male patient between 5 and 17 years old who had a stem cell transplant for acute myeloid leukemia, so the T cells may come from the graft donor. The V and J genes are TRBV20-1 and TRBJ1-5; D perhaps matches TRBD1 (6 bases). The CDR3 sequence: CSARDRRGQPQHF. The CDR3 nucleotides are TGCAGTGCTAGAGATCGCAGGGGTCAGCCCCAGCATTTT.